Listed below are T cell receptor beta chains from one sample, sequenced in a study of shared clonotypes between healthy human individuals. The protocol was immunoSEQ multiplex PCR, while the TCRdb copy is restricted to in-frame clones and leaves out a portion. The sample holds over 2 million clones, about 95% seen once. The sequenced sample consisted of naive CD8+ T cells sorted from blood. Every receptor here comes from a man aged 18 to 35 in good health. Each CDR3 is given with its conserved first and last residue. Each record gives: clone size, J gene, D gene, V gene, CDR3 DNA, CDR3 protein. The D gene is left open where the match is weak. The size entry is marked missing in some rows and otherwise reads once, few, many or a size class.

clone_size: NA; j_call: TRBJ2-1; d_call: NA; v_call: TRBV21-1; cdr3_nt: TGTGCCAGCAGCAAAACCCGGACTAGCGGGCTATGGGGAGATGAGCAGTTCTTC; cdr3_aa: CASSKTRTSGLWGDEQFF
clone_size: NA; j_call: TRBJ1-1; d_call: NA; v_call: TRBV11-2; cdr3_nt: TGTGCCAGCAGCTTAGAAGGCAGGAACACTGAAGCTTTCTTT; cdr3_aa: CASSLEGRNTEAFF
clone_size: NA; j_call: TRBJ1-2; d_call: NA; v_call: TRBV7-9; cdr3_nt: TGTGCCAGCAGCTTAGGAGGGGAAGGCTACACCTTC; cdr3_aa: CASSLGGEGYTF
clone_size: NA; j_call: TRBJ2-4; d_call: TRBD2; v_call: TRBV7-8; cdr3_nt: TGTGCCAGCAGCTCGCTACCGGGGGGAGCCAACATTCAGTACTTC; cdr3_aa: CASSSLPGGANIQYF
clone_size: NA; j_call: TRBJ2-5; d_call: TRBD2; v_call: TRBV27; cdr3_nt: TGTGCCACCCGACTAGCGGGATCGGAGACCCAGTACTTC; cdr3_aa: CATRLAGSETQYF
clone_size: NA; j_call: TRBJ2-3; d_call: NA; v_call: TRBV6-1; cdr3_nt: TGTGCCAGCAGTGAGGACACAGATACGCAGTATTTT; cdr3_aa: CASSEDTDTQYF
clone_size: NA; j_call: TRBJ2-7; d_call: NA; v_call: TRBV10-3; cdr3_nt: TGTGCCATCAGTGAGTCTGGGGTCAGCGAGCAGTACTTC; cdr3_aa: CAISESGVSEQYF
clone_size: NA; j_call: TRBJ2-7; d_call: NA; v_call: TRBV6-5; cdr3_nt: TGTGCCAGCAGTACCCACACAGGGTTCGACGAGCAGTACTTC; cdr3_aa: CASSTHTGFDEQYF
clone_size: once; j_call: TRBJ1-1; d_call: NA; v_call: TRBV6-5; cdr3_nt: TGTGCCAGCAGTGCGACAGGTTCTAACACTGAAGCTTTCTTT; cdr3_aa: CASSATGSNTEAFF
clone_size: NA; j_call: TRBJ2-7; d_call: NA; v_call: TRBV4-3; cdr3_nt: TGCGCCAGCAGCCCCCGGGGTGGCTACGAGCAGTACTTC; cdr3_aa: CASSPRGGYEQYF
clone_size: NA; j_call: TRBJ2-5; d_call: TRBD2; v_call: TRBV13; cdr3_nt: TGTGCCAGCCAAAAGCGGGGGCAAGAGACCCAGTACTTC; cdr3_aa: CASQKRGQETQYF
clone_size: NA; j_call: TRBJ2-2; d_call: NA; v_call: TRBV4-2; cdr3_nt: TGTGCCAGCAGCCAAGATCAGGGGTGGCGTGGCACCGGGGAGCTGTTTTTT; cdr3_aa: CASSQDQGWRGTGELFF
clone_size: NA; j_call: TRBJ2-7; d_call: TRBD1; v_call: TRBV10-3; cdr3_nt: TGTGCCATCAGTGAGTCGACGGGACAGGGACTGTACGAGCAGTACTTC; cdr3_aa: CAISESTGQGLYEQYF
clone_size: NA; j_call: TRBJ1-1; d_call: NA; v_call: TRBV19; cdr3_nt: TGTGCCAGTAGGGTGATAGGAAACACTGAAGCTTTCTTT; cdr3_aa: CASRVIGNTEAFF
clone_size: NA; j_call: TRBJ1-1; d_call: NA; v_call: TRBV27; cdr3_nt: TGTGCCAGCAGTTTAAGGGGAGGGGTCACTGAAGCTTTCTTT; cdr3_aa: CASSLRGGVTEAFF
clone_size: NA; j_call: TRBJ1-2; d_call: NA; v_call: TRBV7-6; cdr3_nt: TGTGCCAGCAGCCGAAAAGGAAACTATGGCTACACCTTC; cdr3_aa: CASSRKGNYGYTF
clone_size: few; j_call: TRBJ1-2; d_call: NA; v_call: TRBV7-2; cdr3_nt: TGTGCCAGCAGCCATAGGGCGGGCTACACCTTC; cdr3_aa: CASSHRAGYTF
clone_size: NA; j_call: TRBJ2-5; d_call: NA; v_call: TRBV19; cdr3_nt: TGTGCCAGTAGTATGAGGGAGGCCCAAGAGACCCAGTACTTC; cdr3_aa: CASSMREAQETQYF
clone_size: NA; j_call: TRBJ2-7; d_call: NA; v_call: TRBV7-9; cdr3_nt: TGTGCCAGCAGCTTAGGGGTAGCGTGGACCTACGAGCAGTACTTC; cdr3_aa: CASSLGVAWTYEQYF
clone_size: NA; j_call: TRBJ1-2; d_call: TRBD1; v_call: TRBV7-8; cdr3_nt: TGTGCCAGCAGCGAAAGACAGGGGATTAACTATGGCTACACCTTC; cdr3_aa: CASSERQGINYGYTF
clone_size: NA; j_call: TRBJ2-3; d_call: TRBD2; v_call: TRBV4-3; cdr3_nt: TGCGCCAGCAGCCCCTTAGCGGGAGGGCCAGATACGCAGTATTTT; cdr3_aa: CASSPLAGGPDTQYF
clone_size: NA; j_call: TRBJ1-4; d_call: NA; v_call: TRBV30; cdr3_nt: TGTGCCTGGAGCTGGGGAGGAAATGAAAAACTGTTTTTT; cdr3_aa: CAWSWGGNEKLFF
clone_size: NA; j_call: TRBJ1-2; d_call: NA; v_call: TRBV29-1; cdr3_nt: TGCAGCGTTGAAGATCCTGAAAACTATGGCTACACCTTC; cdr3_aa: CSVEDPENYGYTF
clone_size: NA; j_call: TRBJ2-3; d_call: NA; v_call: TRBV7-9; cdr3_nt: TGTGCCAGCAGCACACCGTGGGGACCGAGTCCCGATACGCAGTATTTT; cdr3_aa: CASSTPWGPSPDTQYF
clone_size: NA; j_call: TRBJ2-6; d_call: TRBD2; v_call: TRBV28; cdr3_nt: TGTGCCAGCAGTTTAGTGGGTGTGTTCGGGAGGAGTGCGGGGGCCAACGTCCTGACTTTC; cdr3_aa: CASSLVGVFGRSAGANVLTF
clone_size: NA; j_call: TRBJ1-1; d_call: NA; v_call: TRBV7-9; cdr3_nt: TGTGCCAGCAGCTTGCCCCCACCCGACGGAGCTACTGAAGCTTTCTTT; cdr3_aa: CASSLPPPDGATEAFF
clone_size: NA; j_call: TRBJ2-7; d_call: TRBD1; v_call: TRBV10-2; cdr3_nt: TGCGCCAGCAGCGTTCCGGACAGGGGGCTCAACGAGCAGTACTTC; cdr3_aa: CASSVPDRGLNEQYF
clone_size: NA; j_call: TRBJ2-2; d_call: NA; v_call: TRBV28; cdr3_nt: TGTGCCAGCAGCCCACGCTTGGATAACACCGGGGAGCTGTTTTTT; cdr3_aa: CASSPRLDNTGELFF
clone_size: NA; j_call: TRBJ2-7; d_call: TRBD1; v_call: TRBV2; cdr3_nt: TGTGCCAGCAGTGTGGGGGGGACAGGGAACTACGAGCAGTACTTC; cdr3_aa: CASSVGGTGNYEQYF
clone_size: NA; j_call: TRBJ2-1; d_call: NA; v_call: TRBV4-1; cdr3_nt: TGCGCCAGCAGCCAAGTTGGCTATGAGCAGTTCTTC; cdr3_aa: CASSQVGYEQFF
clone_size: NA; j_call: TRBJ1-6; d_call: NA; v_call: TRBV13; cdr3_nt: TGTGCCAGCAGCTTAGACGGCAGTAGATCGACATTT; cdr3_aa: CASSLDGSRSTF
clone_size: NA; j_call: TRBJ2-7; d_call: NA; v_call: TRBV13; cdr3_nt: TGTGCCAGCAGCTTATCCCCCCACACCTCCTACGAGCAGTACTTC; cdr3_aa: CASSLSPHTSYEQYF
clone_size: few; j_call: TRBJ2-4; d_call: NA; v_call: TRBV4-1; cdr3_nt: TGCGCCAGCAGCGGCGGGTACGACTTAGCCAAAAACATTCAGTACTTC; cdr3_aa: CASSGGYDLAKNIQYF
clone_size: once; j_call: TRBJ2-7; d_call: NA; v_call: TRBV19; cdr3_nt: TGTGCCAGTAGTACCTCCCCGGGCTACGAGCAGTACTTC; cdr3_aa: CASSTSPGYEQYF
clone_size: NA; j_call: TRBJ2-1; d_call: NA; v_call: TRBV19; cdr3_nt: TGTGCCAGTAGTATAAGGCCTCTTGAATACAATGAGCAGTTCTTC; cdr3_aa: CASSIRPLEYNEQFF
clone_size: NA; j_call: TRBJ2-7; d_call: NA; v_call: TRBV4-1; cdr3_nt: TGCGCCAGCAGCCAGATGAGGGGGTACGAGCAGTACTTC; cdr3_aa: CASSQMRGYEQYF
clone_size: once; j_call: TRBJ2-7; d_call: NA; v_call: TRBV18; cdr3_nt: TGTGCCAGCTCACTACGGGCGGGCACCTACGAGCAGTACTTC; cdr3_aa: CASSLRAGTYEQYF
clone_size: NA; j_call: TRBJ2-5; d_call: TRBD2; v_call: TRBV5-5; cdr3_nt: TGTGCCAGCAGCCCGGGACTAGCGGAAGAGACCCAGTACTTC; cdr3_aa: CASSPGLAEETQYF
clone_size: once; j_call: TRBJ2-7; d_call: NA; v_call: TRBV5-5; cdr3_nt: TGTGCCAGCAGCTTCGCCAGGGTAGAGGGCGAGCAGTACTTC; cdr3_aa: CASSFARVEGEQYF
clone_size: NA; j_call: TRBJ1-6; d_call: NA; v_call: TRBV27; cdr3_nt: TGTGCCAGCAGTTTATGGCCTAATTCACCCCTCCACTTT; cdr3_aa: CASSLWPNSPLHF
clone_size: NA; j_call: TRBJ2-7; d_call: NA; v_call: TRBV6-5; cdr3_nt: TGTGCCAGCAGTCCCCGGGACACAGCCTACGAGCAGTACTTC; cdr3_aa: CASSPRDTAYEQYF
clone_size: once; j_call: TRBJ2-7; d_call: NA; v_call: TRBV6-4; cdr3_nt: TGTGCCAGCAGTGCCCCCGGGACCCCTTCCCCTCCCTACGAGCAGTACTTC; cdr3_aa: CASSAPGTPSPPYEQYF
clone_size: NA; j_call: TRBJ1-1; d_call: TRBD1; v_call: TRBV10-1; cdr3_nt: TGCGCCAGCAGTGAGGGGCCCGACAGGGAAGAAGCTTTCTTT; cdr3_aa: CASSEGPDREEAFF
clone_size: NA; j_call: TRBJ2-1; d_call: NA; v_call: TRBV10-2; cdr3_nt: TGCGCCTCAGTCGGAGGTTACAATGAGCAGTTCTTC; cdr3_aa: CASVGGYNEQFF
clone_size: NA; j_call: TRBJ1-2; d_call: TRBD1; v_call: TRBV4-1; cdr3_nt: TGCGCCAGCAGCCAAGGACAGGGTCTATGGGGCTACACCTTC; cdr3_aa: CASSQGQGLWGYTF